These T cell receptor beta chains were read from a single sample in a study of blood T cell repertoires in COVID-19. Assay: immunoSEQ multiplex PCR; the TCRdb copy retains only in-frame clones and omits some. The sample carries approximately 150,000 clones, around 81% recorded once. What was sequenced was peripheral blood. These receptor sequences come from a human donor in a cohort sampled during active COVID-19. The CDR3 runs from the conserved cysteine through the conserved F or W. The order of the fields is clone size, J gene, D gene, V gene, CDR3 protein, CDR3 DNA. D genes are given only for firm matches. Expanded clones get a size class; other rows say once, few or many, or leave the size out.

clone size: -
J gene: TRBJ1-1
D gene: -
V gene: TRBV21-1
CDR3 protein: CASSKRDRRNTEAFF
CDR3 DNA: TGTGCCAGCAGCAAACGAGACAGGCGAAACACTGAAGCTTTCTTT

clone size: -
J gene: TRBJ2-7
D gene: -
V gene: TRBV7-9
CDR3 protein: CASSLVSGYNEQYF
CDR3 DNA: TGTGCCAGCAGCTTAGTCTCAGGGTACAACGAGCAGTACTTC

clone size: -
J gene: TRBJ1-2
D gene: -
V gene: TRBV6-2/TRBV6-3
CDR3 protein: CASSYGQDINYGYTF
CDR3 DNA: TGTGCCAGCAGTTACGGGCAGGATATTAACTATGGCTACACCTTC

clone size: -
J gene: TRBJ2-5
D gene: TRBD2
V gene: TRBV28
CDR3 protein: CASSIIGTSGQETQYF
CDR3 DNA: TGTGCCAGCAGCATAATTGGGACTAGCGGACAAGAGACCCAGTACTTC

clone size: -
J gene: TRBJ2-3
D gene: -
V gene: TRBV7-2
CDR3 protein: CASSLDGSSMGTQYF
CDR3 DNA: TGTGCCAGCAGCTTAGACGGGAGTAGTATGGGTACGCAGTATTTT

clone size: -
J gene: TRBJ2-7
D gene: TRBD1
V gene: TRBV6-5
CDR3 protein: CASSYLDRAEQYF
CDR3 DNA: TGTGCCAGCAGTTATCTCGACAGGGCCGAGCAGTACTTC

clone size: -
J gene: TRBJ2-7
D gene: -
V gene: TRBV5-4
CDR3 protein: CASSSPTGSVYEQYF
CDR3 DNA: TGTGCCAGCAGCTCGCCGACCGGGTCTGTCTACGAGCAGTACTTC

clone size: once
J gene: TRBJ1-1
D gene: -
V gene: TRBV5-1
CDR3 protein: CASSRDSVAEAFF
CDR3 DNA: TGCGCCAGCAGCCGGGACTCGGTTGCTGAAGCTTTCTTT

clone size: -
J gene: TRBJ2-7
D gene: TRBD1
V gene: TRBV5-1
CDR3 protein: CASSLGADRVSYEQYF
CDR3 DNA: TGCGCCAGCAGCTTGGGGGCGGACAGGGTCTCCTACGAGCAGTACTTC

clone size: -
J gene: TRBJ2-3
D gene: TRBD2
V gene: TRBV5-4
CDR3 protein: CASSTRLAGVSDTQYF
CDR3 DNA: TGTGCCAGCAGCACCAGACTAGCGGGAGTTTCAGATACGCAGTATTTT

clone size: -
J gene: TRBJ2-3
D gene: -
V gene: TRBV27
CDR3 protein: CASSSPSGRTDTQYF
CDR3 DNA: TGTGCCAGCAGTTCACCCAGCGGCCGCACAGATACGCAGTATTTT

clone size: -
J gene: TRBJ2-7
D gene: -
V gene: TRBV27
CDR3 protein: CASRIPGSYEQYF
CDR3 DNA: TGTGCCAGCAGGATCCCAGGGTCCTACGAGCAGTACTTC

clone size: -
J gene: TRBJ2-1
D gene: TRBD1
V gene: TRBV11-1
CDR3 protein: CASSWGQGDNEQFF
CDR3 DNA: TGTGCCAGCAGCTGGGGACAGGGGGACAATGAGCAGTTCTTC

clone size: -
J gene: TRBJ2-5
D gene: -
V gene: TRBV18
CDR3 protein: CASSPEQGGHQETQYF
CDR3 DNA: TGTGCCAGCTCACCAGAACAAGGGGGACACCAAGAGACCCAGTACTTC

clone size: -
J gene: TRBJ2-3
D gene: TRBD2
V gene: TRBV27
CDR3 protein: CASSVAGGSQRTDTQYF
CDR3 DNA: TGTGCCAGCAGTGTAGCGGGAGGATCCCAGCGGACAGATACGCAGTATTTT

clone size: -
J gene: TRBJ2-7
D gene: TRBD2
V gene: TRBV18
CDR3 protein: CASSPLADSYEQYF
CDR3 DNA: TGTGCCAGCTCACCGCTAGCGGACTCCTACGAGCAGTACTTC

clone size: -
J gene: TRBJ2-7
D gene: TRBD2
V gene: TRBV5-1
CDR3 protein: CASSLREASGYEQYF
CDR3 DNA: TGCGCCAGCAGCTTAAGGGAGGCTAGCGGGTACGAGCAGTACTTC

clone size: -
J gene: TRBJ2-3
D gene: -
V gene: TRBV7-3
CDR3 protein: CASSNPRGGTDTQYF
CDR3 DNA: TGTGCCAGCAGCAATCCGCGGGGCGGCACAGATACGCAGTATTTT

clone size: -
J gene: TRBJ2-6
D gene: TRBD2
V gene: TRBV19
CDR3 protein: CASSNGGGMGGANVLTF
CDR3 DNA: TGTGCCAGTAGTAATGGCGGGGGGATGGGTGGGGCCAACGTCCTGACTTTC

clone size: -
J gene: TRBJ1-5
D gene: TRBD1
V gene: TRBV19
CDR3 protein: CASGQGASYQPQHF
CDR3 DNA: TGTGCCAGTGGACAGGGGGCTAGTTATCAGCCCCAGCATTTT

clone size: once
J gene: TRBJ2-7
D gene: -
V gene: TRBV15
CDR3 protein: CATSRGQVSYEQYF
CDR3 DNA: TGTGCCACCAGCAGAGGACAGGTTTCCTACGAGCAGTACTTC

clone size: -
J gene: TRBJ2-7
D gene: -
V gene: TRBV5-1
CDR3 protein: CASRREPTAYEQYF
CDR3 DNA: TGCGCCAGCCGTCGGGAACCGACGGCCTACGAGCAGTACTTC

clone size: -
J gene: TRBJ2-7
D gene: -
V gene: TRBV18
CDR3 protein: CASSPADQRSYEQYF
CDR3 DNA: TGTGCCAGCTCACCGGCAGACCAGCGCTCCTACGAGCAGTACTTC

clone size: -
J gene: TRBJ1-2
D gene: -
V gene: TRBV7-2
CDR3 protein: CASSFPHRVNYGYTF
CDR3 DNA: TGTGCCAGCAGCTTCCCCCATCGGGTAAACTATGGCTACACCTTC

clone size: few
J gene: TRBJ1-5
D gene: -
V gene: TRBV6-1
CDR3 protein: CASSGMDGRVGQPQHF
CDR3 DNA: TGTGCCAGCAGTGGGATGGATGGCAGGGTTGGCCAGCCCCAGCATTTT

clone size: -
J gene: TRBJ1-2
D gene: -
V gene: TRBV6-5
CDR3 protein: CASSSNKYGYTF
CDR3 DNA: TGTGCCAGCAGCTCCAACAAGTATGGCTACACCTTC

clone size: -
J gene: TRBJ1-1
D gene: -
V gene: TRBV15
CDR3 protein: CATSRAAGNTEAFF
CDR3 DNA: TGTGCCACCAGCAGAGCGGCAGGGAACACTGAAGCTTTCTTT

clone size: -
J gene: TRBJ1-5
D gene: -
V gene: TRBV15
CDR3 protein: CATSRTYGSKSNQPQHF
CDR3 DNA: TGTGCCACCAGCAGGACTTACGGCAGTAAAAGCAATCAGCCCCAGCATTTT

clone size: -
J gene: TRBJ1-4
D gene: -
V gene: TRBV15
CDR3 protein: CATSGGDATNEKLFF
CDR3 DNA: TGTGCCACCAGCGGGGGGGATGCAACTAATGAAAAACTGTTTTTT

clone size: -
J gene: TRBJ2-5
D gene: TRBD1
V gene: TRBV3-1/TRBV3-2
CDR3 protein: CASSLTTGGGETQYF
CDR3 DNA: TGTGCCAGCAGCCTAACGACAGGGGGCGGAGAGACCCAGTACTTC

clone size: -
J gene: TRBJ2-5
D gene: -
V gene: TRBV4-2
CDR3 protein: CASSLGGAETQYF
CDR3 DNA: TGTGCCAGCAGCCTGGGGGGGGCAGAGACCCAGTACTTC

clone size: -
J gene: TRBJ2-1
D gene: -
V gene: TRBV19
CDR3 protein: CASSISGALYNEQFF
CDR3 DNA: TGTGCCAGTAGTATTAGTGGAGCATTGTACAATGAGCAGTTCTTC

clone size: few
J gene: TRBJ1-6
D gene: TRBD1
V gene: TRBV7-2
CDR3 protein: CASSLGQGTYNSPLHF
CDR3 DNA: TGTGCCAGCAGCTTAGGACAGGGGACCTATAATTCACCCCTCCACTTT

clone size: -
J gene: TRBJ1-6
D gene: -
V gene: TRBV9
CDR3 protein: CASSVGEGSYNSPLHF
CDR3 DNA: TGTGCCAGCAGCGTAGGCGAGGGTTCCTATAATTCACCCCTCCACTTT

clone size: -
J gene: TRBJ2-3
D gene: -
V gene: TRBV9
CDR3 protein: CASSETPGWTDTQYF
CDR3 DNA: TGTGCCAGCAGCGAGACCCCAGGGTGGACAGATACGCAGTATTTT

clone size: few
J gene: TRBJ2-7
D gene: TRBD1
V gene: TRBV5-1
CDR3 protein: CASGRTGGSYEQYF
CDR3 DNA: TGCGCCAGCGGCCGGACAGGGGGTTCATACGAGCAGTACTTC

clone size: -
J gene: TRBJ2-7
D gene: TRBD2
V gene: TRBV2
CDR3 protein: CATKTSGTLYEQYF
CDR3 DNA: TGTGCCACCAAGACTAGCGGGACCCTCTACGAGCAGTACTTC

clone size: few
J gene: TRBJ2-5
D gene: -
V gene: TRBV7-3
CDR3 protein: CASSRTSQETQYF
CDR3 DNA: TGTGCCAGCAGCCGAACTTCACAAGAGACCCAGTACTTC

clone size: -
J gene: TRBJ2-7
D gene: TRBD2
V gene: TRBV9
CDR3 protein: CASSQGLAGGEQYF
CDR3 DNA: TGTGCCAGCAGCCAGGGACTAGCGGGGGGTGAGCAGTACTTC

clone size: -
J gene: TRBJ2-5
D gene: -
V gene: TRBV12-3/TRBV12-4
CDR3 protein: CASSTGPLGTQYF
CDR3 DNA: TGTGCCAGCAGTACAGGGCCCCTCGGGACCCAGTACTTC

clone size: -
J gene: TRBJ2-5
D gene: TRBD2
V gene: TRBV11-3
CDR3 protein: CASSLGVGLAAQETQYF
CDR3 DNA: TGTGCCAGCAGCTTAGGGGTAGGACTAGCGGCCCAAGAGACCCAGTACTTC

clone size: -
J gene: TRBJ2-7
D gene: TRBD2
V gene: TRBV13
CDR3 protein: CASSSRTGLAGSKSYEQYF
CDR3 DNA: TGTGCCAGCAGCTCACGAACGGGACTAGCGGGTTCCAAAAGTTACGAGCAGTACTTC

clone size: -
J gene: TRBJ2-7
D gene: -
V gene: TRBV21-1
CDR3 protein: CASSKGRAWGPSSYEQYF
CDR3 DNA: TGTGCCAGCAGCAAGGGAAGGGCCTGGGGGCCAAGCTCCTACGAGCAGTACTTC

clone size: -
J gene: TRBJ2-3
D gene: TRBD2
V gene: TRBV5-4
CDR3 protein: CASSPLPGLAATDTQYF
CDR3 DNA: TGTGCCAGCAGCCCACTCCCGGGACTAGCGGCCACAGATACGCAGTATTTT

clone size: -
J gene: TRBJ1-2
D gene: TRBD1
V gene: TRBV5-4
CDR3 protein: CASSSGQAQANYGYTF
CDR3 DNA: TGTGCCAGCAGCTCCGGACAGGCCCAAGCTAACTATGGCTACACCTTC

clone size: -
J gene: TRBJ2-7
D gene: -
V gene: TRBV21-1
CDR3 protein: CASSGWDRGLHEQYF
CDR3 DNA: TGTGCCAGCAGCGGCTGGGACAGGGGGCTACACGAGCAGTACTTC